The clone carrying this T cell receptor beta chain was observed once. What it recognizes is unknown. This specimen belongs to a study of OX40 agonist ivuxolimab in advanced cancers. In the study overall: The treatment was a fully human IgG2 OX40 agonist, ivuxolimab. Patients with prior anti-PD-1, anti-PD-L1 or anti-CTLA-4 therapy were eligible; approximately 37% had some.

Between the trimmed V and J ends, which lost 3 bases and 3 bases, there was a span of 18 bases. Looked up from germline, CDR1 is SNHLY and CDR2 is FYNNEI. This CDR3 comprises 17 residues. Findings and caveats of the study: Clonal expansion from baseline to week 6 occurred in both CD4+ and CD8+ T cells.

Measured with immunoSEQ multiplex PCR; TCRdb has only the in-frame clones, and not every one. The sample consists of about 95,000 clones, roughly nine tenths of them appearing once. This chain uses TRBV2 with TRBJ1-5; TRBD1 is a possible D gene (6 bases). This TCR was sampled from an adult with an advanced solid tumor such as melanoma, head and neck, liver or kidney cancer. The sequencing here drew on CD4+ or CD8+ T cells sorted from blood, taken in a trial of the OX40 agonist ivuxolimab. This CDR3 reads CASSDGVGARVNQPQHF. The CDR3 DNA is TGTGCCAGCAGTGACGGAGTGGGGGCGCGGGTCAATCAGCCCCAGCATTTT.